What follows is one T cell receptor (beta chain) and its context. Antigen: not known. This specimen belongs to a study of T cell responses to AZD1222 COVID-19 vaccine. Findings and caveats of the study: The repertoires were collected only after the peak T cell response. Only a handful of people who got AZD1222 tested seropositive at baseline. Distributed over spike, vaccine-associated CD4 TCRs predominated at 160-218 and 743-854.

TCRdb's copy holds only in-frame clones and misses some; the assay was immunoSEQ multiplex PCR. The top ten clones hold approximately 3.5% of a sample with over 100,000 clones, around 87% of them seen once. The germline V gene has CDR1 SGDLS and CDR2 YYNGEE. Trimming cost V 3 bases and J 6 bases, with 22 bases left between them. CDR3 length: 17 amino acids. This receptor was identified in an adult in good health. Sample: peripheral blood, taken on day 0 of AZD1222 vaccination. The chain recombines TRBV9 with TRBJ2-1; maybe TRBD1 (5 bases). The CDR3 reads CASSEDRQWTIGNEQFF. As DNA, the CDR3 is TGTGCCAGCAGCGAGGATAGACAGTGGACGATCGGCAATGAGCAGTTCTTC.